Here is one TCR beta chain with its context. Profiled with immunoSEQ multiplex PCR; TCRdb holds only in-frame clones, not every one. This table holds approximately 490,000 clones, approximately 91% found once. V dropped 4 bases and J dropped 3 bases, with 19 bases sitting between them. Germline lookup yields CDR1 SGHKS and CDR2 YYEKEE (reference sequence). This CDR3 comprises 16 residues. This sample is part of a study of blood T cell repertoires in COVID-19. Clinical history as reported by participants underpinned cohort assignment. All recovered Cohort 3 donors got two negative PCRs, got clearance, or saw symptom resolution.

This TCR came from a woman in her sixties or seventies who had recovered from COVID-19. The V gene is TRBV5-5, the J gene TRBJ1-1, with D perhaps matching TRBD1 (6 bases). The sequenced sample was PBMCs or T cells enriched from blood (not recorded which). CDR3 coding DNA: TGTGCCAGCAGCCCTACCAGAGGGGGTCCTTACACTGAAGCTTTCTTT. Residues: CASSPTRGGPYTEAFF.